The 19 T cell receptor beta chains listed next were all sequenced from one sample in a study of post-analysis software for immune sequencing data. Their cognate antigens are unknown. Overall study findings and caveats: Roughly five TRBV segments, including TRBV5-6, TRBV5-1 and TRBV20-1, were more frequent in patients than controls.

TCR beta libraries were prepared from cDNA with unique molecular identifiers. One entry per CDR3 protein results from TCRdb running MiXCR on the PCR reads. The table has 400,000 to 500,000 distinct CDR3 sequences, over 30% seen once. Sequencing was done on a sample of blood. Receptor source: a girl aged 2 to 10 with multiple sclerosis.

This clonotype was recorded many times. The rearrangement links TRBV20-1 to TRBJ2-7; D is perhaps TRBD1 (6 bases). Germline-derived CDR1 and CDR2 are DFQATT and SNEGSKA (reference sequence). V was shortened by 2 bases and J by 10 bases, with 12 bases between the two germline ends. The CDR3 contains 11 residues. The CDR3 DNA reads TGCAGTGCTAGATCTGGACAGTTACAGTACTTC. This encodes CSARSGQLQYF.

This clonotype was seen once. The chain employs TRBV15 and TRBJ2-1; 9 nucleotides line up with TRBD2. Trimming cost V 0 bases and J 5 bases; bases outside gene matches: 5. CDR1 and CDR2 (germline): LNHNV, YYDKDF (reference sequence). The CDR3 loop spans 16 amino acids. CDR3 in amino acids: CATSRDWPSGDNEQFF. CDR3 nucleotides: TGTGCCACCAGCAGAGACTGGCCTAGCGGGGACAATGAGCAGTTCTTC.

The chain carries TRBV5-1 and TRBJ1-2; the match to TRBD1 covers 12 bases. Germline-derived CDR1 and CDR2 are SGHRS and YFSETQ. J gave up 4 bases and V 4 bases, and 8 bases lay outside the gene matches. This CDR3 spans 16 amino acids. The CDR3, as DNA: TGCGCCAGCAGCCCGGGACAGGGGGCGCTCGGCTATGGCTACACCTTC. As protein: CASSPGQGALGYGYTF.

The sample holds one count of this clonotype. The V and J genes are TRBV27 and TRBJ1-4, with 8 bases that match TRBD1. The germline V gene has CDR1 MNHEY and CDR2 SMNVEV (reference sequence). CDR3 length: 13 amino acids. The V gene end was trimmed by 1 base and the J gene end by 10 bases; junction bases not matched to a gene: 2. The CDR3 DNA reads as TGTGCCAGCAGTTTATGGGACAGGAGAAAACTGTTTTTT. The encoded protein is CASSLWDRRKLFF.

This clonotype was detected a few times. The chain joins TRBV29-1 to TRBJ2-1, with 15 bases that match TRBD2. The germline V gene has CDR1 SQVTM and CDR2 ANQGSEA. The CDR3 sequence is 16 residues long. V lost 4 bases, J lost 5 bases, and 6 bases stayed unmatched. The CDR3 DNA reads as TGCAGCGTTGCGGGACTAGCGGGAGGTGCCGACAATGAGCAGTTCTTC. This gives the protein CSVAGLAGGADNEQFF.

There are a few counts of this clonotype. The genes are TRBV14 and TRBJ1-2; D uncertain. Looked up from germline, CDR1 is SGHDN and CDR2 is FVKESK. The CDR3 is 14 residues long. V lost 3 bases, J lost 6 bases, and 14 bases lay in between. DNA for the CDR3: TGTGCCAGCAGCCAGGATAACCCTTGGAATGGCTACACCTTC. Translation: CASSQDNPWNGYTF. Full variable domain (remainder filled in from reference TRBV14 and TRBJ1-2): EAGVTQFPSHSVIEKGQTVTLRCDPISGHDNLYWYRRVMGKEIKFLLHFVKESKQDESGMPNNRFLAERTGGTYSTLKVQPAELEDSGVYFCASSQDNPWNGYTFGSGTRLTVV.

The chain links TRBV12-3 or TRBV12-4 to TRBJ1-3, with TRBD1 as a possible D gene (6 bases). V lost 3 bases and J lost 4, with 10 bases in between. The CDR3 runs to 14 residues. In nucleotides, the CDR3 is TGTGCCAGCAGTTTGAGTGGGGGCGGAAACACCATATATTTT. As protein: CASSLSGGGNTIYF.

This clonotype was observed a few times. The rearrangement joins TRBV6-5 to TRBJ2-7, with 7 bases aligning to TRBD1. CDR3 length: 15 amino acids. Germline V gene data show CDR1 as MNHEY and CDR2 as SVGAGI. V was clipped by 7 bases and J by 0 bases; unmatched bases: 9. CDR3 coding DNA: TGTGCCAGCACCCCATACAGGGGCGTCTCCTACGAGCAGTACTTC. Translating gives CASTPYRGVSYEQYF.

The chain combines TRBV28 with TRBJ1-5; TRBD1 is a possible D gene (5 bases). Germline V lookup: CDR1 MDHEN, CDR2 SYDVKM. The CDR3 spans 11 residues. CDR3 nucleotides: TGTGCGGCGGGGGGCAATCAGCCCCAGCATTTT. Its translation is CAAGGNQPQHF.

In this sample, this clonotype turned up once. The chain recombines TRBV28 with TRBJ2-5, with 9 bases lining up with TRBD1. Germline V lookup: CDR1 MDHEN, CDR2 SYDVKM. The CDR3 totals 13 residues. After removal of 4 bases from V and 7 bases from J, the junction contained 4 bases not matched to a gene. The CDR3 sequence: CASSSTGGGTQYF. As DNA, the CDR3 is TGTGCCAGCAGTTCGACAGGGGGAGGGACCCAGTACTTC.

There are many counts of this clonotype. This rearrangement joins TRBV7-3 to TRBJ2-3; 10 nucleotides agree with TRBD1. This CDR3 is 16 amino acids long. V trimming: 5 bases; J trimming: 6 bases; junction bases outside the gene matches: 11. Germline lookup yields CDR1 SGHTA and CDR2 FQGTGA. CDR3 nucleotides: TGTGCCAGCAGCCCACACGGACAGGGGGTAACGGATACGCAGTATTTT. This encodes CASSPHGQGVTDTQYF.

About this clonotype itself: A read error may account for a junction end that differs from germline. This chain joins TRBV20-1 and TRBJ2-7; 7 nucleotides line up with TRBD1. Germline CDR1 reads DFQATT; CDR2 reads SNEGSKA (reference sequence). This CDR3 is 14 amino acids long. CDR3 DNA sequence: TGCAGTGCAAGAGGGGACAGTAGGGGCTACGAGCAGTACTTC. As protein: CSARGDSRGYEQYF.

Regarding this clonotype: One end of the junction fails to match germline, which may point to a read error. The chain combines TRBV20-1 with TRBJ2-4; no definite D call. Gene TRBJ2-7 matches the end of the DNA better, so the J call may be wrong. The CDR3 is 14 amino acids. CDR1 is DFQATT, CDR2 SNEGSKA, per germline (reference sequence). In DNA, the CDR3 is TGCAGCGCTAGAGAGCGAAGGGCCTACGTCGAGCAGTACTTC. Protein: CSARERRAYVEQYF.

The table lists this clonotype with a few counts. The junction and the germline gene differ at one end; a read error may be behind it. This chain uses TRBV7-7 with TRBJ2-1, with unresolved D. The CDR3 runs to 13 residues. Germline values: CDR1 SSHAT, CDR2 FNYEAQ (reference sequence). CDR3 sequence: CASSSGDLNEQFF. CDR3 DNA: TGTGCTAGCAGCTCAGGAGATTTAAATGAGCAGTTCTTC.

V gene TRBV7-9 combines with J gene TRBJ2-5; 10 bases line up with TRBD2. The CDR3 contains 17 residues. CDR1 and CDR2 (germline): SEHNR, FQNEAQ (reference sequence). V lost 2 bases and J lost 1; bases outside the gene matches: 7. The CDR3 is CASSLRFSGRTQETQYF. DNA of the CDR3: TGTGCCAGCAGCTTAAGGTTTAGCGGGAGGACCCAAGAGACCCAGTACTTC.

V gene TRBV5-1 combines with J gene TRBJ2-1, with 9 bases fitting TRBD1. There are 16 residues in the CDR3. Trimming cost V 4 bases and J 5 bases; bases outside gene matches: 10. Germline V gene lookup returns CDR1 SGHRS and CDR2 YFSETQ. The CDR3 DNA follows: TGCGCCAGCAGCATACCCGGGACAGGGACCCACAATGAGCAGTTCTTC. Its translation is CASSIPGTGTHNEQFF.

The V gene is TRBV7-6, the J gene TRBJ2-1, with D maybe TRBD2 (6 bases). The germline V gene encodes CDR1 SGHVS and CDR2 FNYEAQ. Trimming removed 1 base at V and 4 bases at J, with 11 bases between. This CDR3 has 15 residues. The CDR3 sequence: CASSLETSFYNEQFF. The CDR3 coding sequence is TGTGCCAGCAGCTTAGAAACTAGCTTTTACAATGAGCAGTTCTTC.

Worth noting for this clonotype: A junction boundary mismatches the germline segment, possibly from a read error. The chain is built from TRBV3-1 and TRBJ1-6, with TRBD1 matching over 7 bases. The CDR3 runs 15 residues. In germline, CDR1 is LGHDT, CDR2 YNNKEL (reference sequence). DNA of the CDR3: TGTGCCAGCAGCCCGCTCACAGGGGTCGGGTCACCCCCCCACTTT. It translates to CASSPLTGVGSPPHF.

The rearrangement uses TRBV27 and TRBJ1-1, with D possibly matching TRBD1 (6 bases). Trimming took 6 bases from V and 1 from J, leaving 15 bases between them. The length of the CDR3 is 15 residues. Germline lookup yields CDR1 MNHEY and CDR2 SMNVEV (reference sequence). CDR3 residues: CASRDAKGQNTEAFF. The CDR3 DNA reads as TGTGCCAGCAGAGACGCCAAGGGACAGAACACTGAAGCTTTCTTT.